This T cell receptor (beta chain) appears in the sequencing data of a study of shared clonotypes between healthy human individuals. This clone was seen a few times. Its antigen is currently unknown. The CDR3 runs to 16 residues. V was pared by 5 bases and J by 3 bases, with 10 bases of the junction left unmatched. Germline V gives CDR1 SGHVS, CDR2 FQNEAQ. Sequencing used immunoSEQ multiplex PCR; TCRdb keeps in-frame clones, though not all of them. The profile shows roughly 220,000 clones, 65% of them singletons. General study results and limits: Between a few donors, naive CD4 clonotypes were shared at a level of around 5.2%. Despite large depth, rarefaction showed incomplete sorted-subset sequencing.

The sequencing sample was made of memory CD4+ T cells sorted from blood. Specified subset: CD45RA-negative fraction. The rearrangement links TRBV7-8 to TRBJ2-1; 7 bases fit TRBD1. This TCR derives from a young man in good health. Here the CDR3 DNA reads TGTGCCAGCAGCCTTACCGGGACAGTTAACTACAATGAGCAGTTCTTC. Translated: CASSLTGTVNYNEQFF.